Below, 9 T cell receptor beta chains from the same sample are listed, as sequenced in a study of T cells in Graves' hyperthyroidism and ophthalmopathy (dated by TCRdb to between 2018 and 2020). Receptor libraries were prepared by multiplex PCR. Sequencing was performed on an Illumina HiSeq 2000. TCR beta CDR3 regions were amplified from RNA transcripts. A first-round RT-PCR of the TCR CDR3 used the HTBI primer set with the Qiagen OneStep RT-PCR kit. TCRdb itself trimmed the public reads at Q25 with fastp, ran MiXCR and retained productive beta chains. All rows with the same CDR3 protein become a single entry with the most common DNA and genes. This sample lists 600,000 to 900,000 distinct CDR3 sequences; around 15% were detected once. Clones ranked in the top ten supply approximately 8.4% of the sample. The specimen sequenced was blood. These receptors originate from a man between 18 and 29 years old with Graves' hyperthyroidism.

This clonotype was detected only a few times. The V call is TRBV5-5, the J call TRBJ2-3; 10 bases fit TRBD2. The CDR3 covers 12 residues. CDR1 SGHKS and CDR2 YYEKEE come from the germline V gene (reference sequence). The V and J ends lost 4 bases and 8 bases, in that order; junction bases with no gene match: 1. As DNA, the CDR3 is TGTGCCAGCAGCAGGACTAGCGGTACGCAGTATTTT. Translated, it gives CASSRTSGTQYF.

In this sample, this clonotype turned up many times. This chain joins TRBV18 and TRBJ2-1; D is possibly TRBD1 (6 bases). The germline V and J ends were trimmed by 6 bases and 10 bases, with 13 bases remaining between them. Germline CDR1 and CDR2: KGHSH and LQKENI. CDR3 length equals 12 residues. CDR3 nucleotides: TGTGCCAGCTCCCCAGGGGCGCGGGAGCAGTTCTTC. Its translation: CASSPGAREQFF.

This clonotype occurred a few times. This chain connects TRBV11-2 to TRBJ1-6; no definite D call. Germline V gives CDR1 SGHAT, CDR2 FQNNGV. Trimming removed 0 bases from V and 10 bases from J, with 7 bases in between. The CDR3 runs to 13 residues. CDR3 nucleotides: TGTGCCAGCAGCTTAGATGGCCACTCACCCCTCCACTTT. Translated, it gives CASSLDGHSPLHF.

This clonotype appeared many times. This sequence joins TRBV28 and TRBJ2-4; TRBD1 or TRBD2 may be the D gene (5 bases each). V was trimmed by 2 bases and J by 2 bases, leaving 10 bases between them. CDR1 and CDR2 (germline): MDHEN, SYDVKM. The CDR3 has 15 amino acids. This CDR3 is CASSLGGAPKNIQYF. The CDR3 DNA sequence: TGTGCCAGCAGTTTAGGGGGAGCTCCCAAAAACATTCAGTACTTC.

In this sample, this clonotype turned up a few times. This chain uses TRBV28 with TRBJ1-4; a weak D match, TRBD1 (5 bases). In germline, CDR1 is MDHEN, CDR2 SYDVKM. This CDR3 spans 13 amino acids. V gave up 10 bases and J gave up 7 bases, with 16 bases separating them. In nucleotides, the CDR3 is TGTGCCATTCGCGACGGGGGAGGTGAAAAACTGTTTTTT. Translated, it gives CAIRDGGGEKLFF.

The CDR3 DNA reads as TGTGCCAGCAGCCCCTCGGGGCCTAGCGGTCATCGGGCCCAGTACTTC. Translated, it gives CASSPSGPSGHRAQYF. V and J are TRBV9 and TRBJ2-5, with 7 bases fitting TRBD2. This CDR3 region has 16 residues. V lost 4 bases and J lost 9; bases outside the gene matches: 18. Germline V CDR1 and CDR2: SGDLS, YYNGEE.

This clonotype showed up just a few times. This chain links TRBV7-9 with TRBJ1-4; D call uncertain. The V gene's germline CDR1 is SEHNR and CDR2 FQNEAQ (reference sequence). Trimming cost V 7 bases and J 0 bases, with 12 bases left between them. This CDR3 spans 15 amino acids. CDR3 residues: CASTKTYATNEKLFF. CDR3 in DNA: TGTGCCAGCACCAAAACCTATGCAACTAATGAAAAACTGTTTTTT. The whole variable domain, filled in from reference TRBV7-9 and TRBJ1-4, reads DTGVSQNPRHKITKRGQNVTFRCDPISEHNRLYWYRQTLGQGPEFLTYFQNEAQLEKSRLLSDRFSAERPKGSFSTLEIQRTEQGDSAMYLCASTKTYATNEKLFFGSGTQLSVL.

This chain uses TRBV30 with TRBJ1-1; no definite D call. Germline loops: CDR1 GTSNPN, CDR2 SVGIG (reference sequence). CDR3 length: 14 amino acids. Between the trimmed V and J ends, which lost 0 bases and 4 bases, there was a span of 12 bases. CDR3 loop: CAWSVKGSSTEAFF. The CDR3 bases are TGTGCCTGGAGTGTAAAGGGAAGCAGCACTGAAGCTTTCTTT.

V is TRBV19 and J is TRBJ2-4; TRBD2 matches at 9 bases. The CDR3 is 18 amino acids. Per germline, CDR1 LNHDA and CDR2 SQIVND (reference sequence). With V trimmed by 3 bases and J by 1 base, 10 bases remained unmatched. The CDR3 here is CASSILAGLGLAKNIQYF. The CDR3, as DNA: TGTGCCAGTAGTATCCTAGCGGGACTTGGCCTGGCCAAAAACATTCAGTACTTC.